A selection of T cell receptor beta chains follows, all from one sample in a study of control samples from healthy donors and cancer patients. TCRdb's copy holds only in-frame clones and misses some; the assay was immunoSEQ multiplex PCR. The table records 120,000 or so clones, more than 80% of them present only once. The sample was blood. The receptors derive from a man aged 18 to 29 in good health. Both conserved end residues are part of each CDR3. The D gene is left open where the match is weak. Clone size is stated in some rows and not others, as once, few, many or a class when expanded.

TRBV6-1	NA	TRBJ1-2	NA	CASSARDGRNNYGYTF	TGTGCCAGCAGTGCCCGGGACGGACGAAACAACTATGGCTACACCTTC
TRBV4-3	NA	TRBJ2-4	NA	CASSQVKEADIQYF	TGCGCCAGCAGCCAAGTGAAGGAGGCGGACATTCAGTACTTC
TRBV30	few	TRBJ1-2	NA	CAWSVLLGWKHGYTF	TGTGCCTGGAGTGTACTCCTGGGGTGGAAGCATGGCTACACCTTC
TRBV18	NA	TRBJ2-5	NA	CASSPDQETQYF	TGTGCCAGCTCACCGGATCAGGAGACCCAGTACTTC
TRBV4-1	NA	TRBJ1-5	NA	CASSQGQNSNQPQHF	TGCGCCAGCAGCCAAGGGCAGAATAGCAATCAGCCCCAGCATTTT
TRBV3-1/TRBV3-2	NA	TRBJ1-2	TRBD1	CASSPTRQGAYGYTF	TGTGCCAGCAGCCCCACGCGTCAGGGGGCCTATGGCTACACCTTC
TRBV4-3	NA	TRBJ2-1	NA	CASSQVAGYNEQFF	TGCGCCAGCAGCCAAGTCGCCGGCTACAATGAGCAGTTCTTC
TRBV5-4	NA	TRBJ2-2	TRBD2	CASSGAESSGLTGELFF	TGTGCCAGCAGCGGGGCAGAATCTAGCGGCCTCACCGGGGAGCTGTTTTTT
TRBV25-1	NA	TRBJ1-2	TRBD1	CASSADRAGYTF	TGTGCCAGCAGTGCCGACAGGGCTGGCTACACCTTC
TRBV30	NA	TRBJ2-1	TRBD2	CAWRTSIGEQFF	TGTGCCTGGAGGACTAGCATCGGTGAGCAGTTCTTC
TRBV11-2	NA	TRBJ1-3	NA	CASSLSIASGNTIYF	TGTGCCAGCAGTTTAAGTATCGCCTCTGGAAACACCATATATTTT
TRBV5-1	NA	TRBJ2-7	TRBD2	CASSSSGGGLREQYF	TGCGCCAGCAGCTCTAGCGGGGGGGGACTTCGGGAGCAGTACTTC
TRBV5-1	NA	TRBJ2-5	TRBD1	CASSPGTGFGITETQYF	TGCGCCAGCAGCCCCGGGACAGGGTTTGGTATTACGGAGACCCAGTACTTC
TRBV29-1	NA	TRBJ2-1	NA	CSVAPRGSSYNEQFF	TGCAGCGTCGCCCCCCGGGGCAGCTCCTACAATGAGCAGTTCTTC
TRBV25-1	NA	TRBJ1-1	NA	CASSDRFGITEAFF	TGTGCCAGCAGTGATCGGTTTGGCATCACTGAAGCTTTCTTT
TRBV27	NA	TRBJ1-2	NA	CASRLYYGYTF	TGTGCCAGCAGGCTTTACTATGGCTACACCTTC
TRBV5-1	NA	TRBJ2-7	NA	CASSLAGSGYEQYF	TGCGCCAGCAGCTTGGCTGGGAGCGGCTACGAGCAGTACTTC
TRBV6-2/TRBV6-3	once	TRBJ1-1	NA	CASSYRGWTEAFF	TGTGCCAGCAGTTACCGGGGATGGACTGAAGCTTTCTTT
TRBV7-6	NA	TRBJ1-1	NA	CASSPANGTGEAFF	TGTGCCAGCAGCCCCGCTAATGGAACCGGTGAAGCTTTCTTT
TRBV6-5	few	TRBJ2-7	NA	CASSNSYEQYF	TGTGCCAGCAGCAACTCCTACGAGCAGTACTTC
TRBV7-2	NA	TRBJ2-3	NA	CASRGYRTDTQYF	TGTGCCAGCAGGGGTTATCGGACAGATACGCAGTATTTT
TRBV19	NA	TRBJ2-3	NA	CASTRRAATDTQYF	TGTGCCAGTACTAGGAGGGCGGCCACAGATACGCAGTATTTT
TRBV11-1	NA	TRBJ2-3	TRBD1	CASSSGTDYLTDTQYF	TGTGCCAGCAGCTCCGGGACAGATTACCTCACAGATACGCAGTATTTT
TRBV25-1	once	TRBJ2-1	TRBD1	CATGPGQGNEQFF	TGTGCCACGGGACCGGGACAGGGTAATGAGCAGTTCTTC
TRBV11-2	NA	TRBJ2-3	NA	CASSFASGSTRDTQYF	TGTGCCAGCAGCTTCGCTTCAGGGAGTACGAGGGATACGCAGTATTTT
TRBV27	NA	TRBJ2-1	NA	CASSLGSPFYNEQFF	TGTGCCAGCAGTTTAGGGAGTCCCTTTTACAATGAGCAGTTCTTC
TRBV18	NA	TRBJ2-2	NA	CASSPRNTGELFF	TGTGCCAGCTCACCGAGGAACACCGGGGAGCTGTTTTTT
TRBV5-6	NA	TRBJ2-3	NA	CASSLLQNTDTQYF	TGTGCCAGCAGCTTGCTACAGAACACAGATACGCAGTATTTT
TRBV18	NA	TRBJ2-5	TRBD2	CASKGPAGETQYF	TGTGCCAGCAAAGGACCAGCGGGGGAGACCCAGTACTTC
TRBV7-3	NA	TRBJ2-2	NA	CASSSSGAGELFF	TGTGCCAGCAGCTCGAGTGGCGCCGGGGAGCTGTTTTTT
TRBV18	NA	TRBJ1-2	NA	CASSPPLTGGYGYTF	TGTGCCAGCTCACCACCGTTGACAGGAGGCTATGGCTACACCTTC
TRBV5-4	NA	TRBJ2-3	NA	CASTGGGDTQYF	TGTGCCAGCACCGGGGGTGGAGATACGCAGTATTTT
TRBV25-1	NA	TRBJ1-2	NA	CASSERAGTGYGYTF	TGTGCCAGCAGTGAACGAGCAGGAACCGGCTATGGCTACACCTTC
TRBV24-1	NA	TRBJ2-5	NA	CATSGTEETQYF	TGTGCCACCAGTGGGACGGAGGAGACCCAGTACTTC
TRBV1	NA	TRBJ2-7	NA	CTSSHREKLEQYF	TGCACCAGCAGCCACCGAGAGAAGCTCGAGCAGTACTTC
TRBV18	NA	TRBJ2-4	NA	CASSDTTDKNIQYF	TGTGCCAGCTCTGATACGACGGACAAAAACATTCAGTACTTC
TRBV5-1	NA	TRBJ2-1	NA	CASSLDGLAGEQFF	TGCGCCAGCAGCTTGGATGGGCTAGCTGGTGAGCAGTTCTTC
TRBV4-1	NA	TRBJ1-2	NA	CASSQPRDNSYGYTF	TGCGCCAGCAGCCAGCCCCGGGACAACTCCTATGGCTACACCTTC
TRBV28	few	TRBJ1-1	NA	CASRKIVAFF	TGTGCCAGCAGGAAGATCGTAGCTTTCTTT
TRBV7-3	NA	TRBJ2-1	TRBD2	CASSFGLADYNEQFF	TGTGCCAGCAGCTTCGGACTAGCGGATTACAATGAGCAGTTCTTC
TRBV15	NA	TRBJ2-1	NA	CATSRGIRGSDEQFF	TGTGCCACCAGCAGAGGAATCCGCGGATCCGATGAGCAGTTCTTC
TRBV9	once	TRBJ2-3	NA	CASSVGSRGTDTQYF	TGTGCCAGCAGCGTGGGCTCCCGGGGCACAGATACGCAGTATTTT
TRBV19	NA	TRBJ1-4	NA	CASSPTGGPNEKLFF	TGTGCCAGTAGTCCCACCGGGGGGCCAAATGAAAAACTGTTTTTT
TRBV5-1	NA	TRBJ1-2	TRBD1	CASSPGAGTVKNYGYTF	TGCGCCAGCAGCCCGGGGGCCGGGACAGTAAAGAACTATGGCTACACCTTC
TRBV29-1	NA	TRBJ2-5	NA	CSVEDRLGPLKTQYF	TGCAGCGTTGAAGATAGGTTGGGGCCCCTTAAGACCCAGTACTTC
TRBV5-4	NA	TRBJ1-4	NA	CASSLVGTNEKLFF	TGTGCCAGCAGCTTGGTTGGAACTAATGAAAAACTGTTTTTT
TRBV2	NA	TRBJ1-5	NA	CASSEQGRNSNQPQHF	TGTGCCAGCAGTGAACAGGGGAGGAATAGCAATCAGCCCCAGCATTTT
TRBV5-6	once	TRBJ2-5	TRBD2	CASSLRLAGGPRETQYF	TGTGCCAGCAGCCTAAGACTAGCGGGGGGGCCCAGGGAGACCCAGTACTTC
TRBV15	NA	TRBJ1-3	NA	CATSGRGEGNTIYF	TGTGCCACCAGCGGCCGGGGAGAGGGAAACACCATATATTTT
TRBV28	NA	TRBJ1-5	NA	CASSLTAGVEPQHF	TGTGCCAGCAGTTTAACGGCAGGGGTTGAGCCCCAGCATTTT